This note documents a single T cell receptor beta chain sequence. Its antigen remains unidentified. No base qualities exist here, and no much larger clone lies one base off it. The identical CDR3 is also encoded by other nucleotide sequences in the sample. Healthy HIV-negative adults with no recently reported acute infections or vaccinations were included as donors. Every donor was a Caucasian adult residing in Nashville, Tennessee, USA. CD4+ T cells were enriched through magnetic negative selection, after which naive cells were positively selected on CD45RA and the remaining negative fraction served as the memory subset. After blood collection by leukapheresis, PBMCs were isolated using Ficoll-Histopaque density gradient centrifugation and then cryopreserved in the vapor phase of liquid nitrogen. Analytical flow cytometry was used to check the purity and quantity of each magnetically sorted T cell population. From each sorted fraction, genomic DNA was isolated and quantified by UV absorbance on a Nanodrop 2000c.

The data belong to a study of shared clonotypes between healthy human individuals (dated by TCRdb to about 2020). Broadly, across the study: The cohort comprised a couple of women and three men aged 18 to 49 years. Per donor, three plates each were used for CD4 naive and CD4 memory, two for CD8 naive, and one for CD8 memory. Blood TCR repertoires of about five healthy adults were deeply sequenced to estimate repertoire size and the extent of clonotype sharing between individuals. To increase sequencing depth and limit assay-specific biases, TCR repertoire library preparation and sequencing were carried out by different laboratories using diverse techniques. Leukapheresis yielded between about 0.9 and 9 billion PBMCs per donor.

Counted from cysteine to phenylalanine, this CDR3 has 13 amino acids. Just CDR3 DNA is preserved here, 39 bases in frame from base 1. Trimmed from V: 6 bases; trimmed from J: 4 bases; junction bases lacking a gene match: 5. Reading the germline V gene gives CDR1 MRHNA and CDR2 SNTAGT. Using the deep immunoSEQ assay, multiplex PCR amplified TCR CDR3 regions from genomic DNA. For each cell subset, the extracted genomic DNA was distributed evenly across all wells of several immunoSEQ 96-well plates, and each plate served as one replicate. For sorted subsets, around 0.2 ug genomic DNA, equal to 30,000 or so T cell genomes, was loaded into each replicate PCR. The purified libraries were quantified using a Qubit 3.0 fluorometer, sized with a Bioanalyzer 2100, and then quantified again using the KAPA Library Quantification kit. Each immunoSEQ 96-well plate was sequenced on its own single-read 150-cycle Illumina NextSeq 550 flow cell. Per the source publication's procedure: Because the immunoSEQ output held only junctional sequences and lacked quality scores, the filtering could not match the filtering applied to full-length reads. To assign V/J genes and CDR3, sequences were annotated against IMGT germline references using PyIR, a Python wrapper for IgBLAST v1.9. Reads were filtered out if the reads had weak V/J assignments (E-value above 1e-6), no CDR3, stop codons, out-of-frame junctions, or ambiguous translated residues. V3J clonotypes were defined as sequences sharing the same inferred V gene, J gene, and CDR3 amino acid sequence. To compute the percentage overlap between repertoires, the number of shared unique clonotypes was divided by the size of the smaller repertoire. Three approaches were used to assess repertoire richness: RTK rarefaction, the Chao1 estimator, and Recon v2.1 estimates of unobserved clonotypes. Generation probabilities were computed with OLGA for all TCRbeta clonotypes obtained by the gDNA method from a few donors. What TCRdb holds here is the immuneACCESS table cut down to in-frame rearrangements. Part of the clones is not present; checked against another copy, under half of the missing clones reflect an unresolved V gene, and the others are unexplained. Clonal size and the V and J genes are those of that table, whereas D and trimming came from the DNA. The sample contains over 2 million clones, roughly 92% of them found a single time. The top ten constitute 0.3% to 0.45% of the sample.

Study-level results and caveats: When several donors were compared, the shared fraction of clonotypes was about 5% for naive CD4, 3.5% for naive CD8, roughly 2.5% for memory CD4, and 0.35% to 0.5% for memory CD8. Rarefaction of sorted-subset datasets indicated incomplete sequencing despite the large sequencing depth. Compared with non-shared clonotypes, the clonotypes found in all four sorted-subset donors had higher generation probabilities. Sampling was restricted to blood, and TCR repertoires in tissues likely differ from the TCR repertoires found in blood. Because the study included a small number of donors, the genetic and exposure-history diversity represented was limited. Larger estimated clonotype richness was generally found for naive subsets than for memory subsets. Based on pairwise subsampling, the degree of clonotype sharing among donors was expected to be affected by sequencing depth.

The sequence derives from a man aged 18 to 29 in good health. Some clones in this sample may be carry-over from other donors' samples. The chain joins TRBV6-4 to TRBJ2-5; 7 middle bases align to TRBD2. What was sequenced was naive CD4+ T cells from PBMCs. The cell subset or site label of this sample denotes: CD45RA+ positively selected. The nucleotides are TGTGCCAGCAGCAAAAGGGAGGGAGAGACCCAGTACTTC. It is translated as CASSKREGETQYF.